This T cell receptor beta chain was sequenced during a study of blood T cell repertoires in COVID-19 (dated by TCRdb to between 2020 and 2021). Turning to the overall study: Samples covering the acute and convalescent phases of COVID-19 were provided by collaborators in the United States, Italy and Spain. The prospective study material was composed of cDNA or gDNA derived from T cells, B-cell-depleted T cells, or PBMCs. Nearly every sample came with metadata listing a de-identified subject ID, COVID-19 status, age in years and sex. Samples came from the ongoing ImmuneRACE study (first 160 participants) plus 1,254 subjects from 6 global collaborators. Where available, HLA class I and class II types were taken from metadata supplied by the sample provider and were not determined by assay-based typing. Subjects who had been exposed to COVID-19, were actively infected with it, or had recovered from it provided the deeply sampled blood TCRbeta repertoires that made up the dataset. The repertoires were released in a freely available public database meant as a resource for research on the immune response to SARS-CoV-2. Study-wide findings and limitations: Clinical and demographic metadata were provided uncurated, with the amount varying by source and participant.

TCRbeta CDR3 regions were amplified from genomic DNA using the immunoSEQ Assay, a bias-controlled multiplex PCR. From the authors' description of their analysis: The number of nucleated cells in each sample was estimated by amplification of reference gene primers within the assay. To quantify the absolute abundance of each unique TCRbeta CDR3 rearrangement, sequence reads were collapsed and filtered. For each sample, productive Simpson clonality was calculated by taking the square root of Simpson's diversity index across productive rearrangements. This is the immuneACCESS table as TCRdb keeps it, with only in-frame sequences that have V and J called. A part of the clones is gone; compared with another copy, unresolved V genes explain less than half, and the rest is unexplained. V and J calls and clone size come straight from that table; D and trimming were deduced from the DNA. Across this sample there are 80,000 to 100,000 clones, with 60% to 85% seen only once. The ten largest clones represent approximately 16% of the sample.

Each collaborating institution followed its own protocols to collect whole blood in K2EDTA tubes. For TCRbeta analysis, collaborators shipped samples in one of three forms: frozen whole blood, isolated PBMCs, or DNA extracted from either of those sample types. Concerning this clone itself: Its target antigen remains unknown. Base-call qualities are not available, and no considerably larger clone is one nucleotide away.

From a lookup of the germline V gene, CDR1 and CDR2 are MNHEY and SVGEGT. V trim: 4 bases; J trim: 2 bases; unmatched bases: 5. The CDR3 contains 15 residues, cysteine and phenylalanine counted. Only CDR3 DNA remains: 45 bases, in frame from the first base. Sequencing used peripheral blood. The rearranged segments are TRBV6-2 or TRBV6-3 and TRBJ2-3, with TRBD2 matching 8 junction bases. The sequence came from a human donor in a cohort sampled during active COVID-19. DNA sequence: TGTGCCAGCAGTTCACTAGCGGCGCTCACAGATACGCAGTATTTT. Translated, this is CASSSLAALTDTQYF.